These T cell receptor beta chains were read from a single sample in a study of lymphopenia after photon versus proton radiotherapy. Using immunoSEQ multiplex PCR, the repertoire was profiled, and TCRdb retains in-frame clones only, with some absent. The sample holds under 65,000 clones; 65% to 85% are singletons and the top ten take 2.1%. The sequencing used peripheral blood, collected from a patient treated with proton-based radiotherapy. Every receptor here comes from a man aged 60 to 75 with pancreatic cancer. The CDR3 runs from the conserved cysteine through the conserved F or W. D genes are given only for firm matches. Some rows mark clone size as missing; the rest say once, few, many or name a class of expanded clone.

j_call cdr3_length v_call d_call clone_size cdr3_nt cdr3_aa
TRBJ2-3 13 TRBV11-2 NA NA TGTGCCAGCAGCTTAGGACTGCCTGATACGCAGTATTTT CASSLGLPDTQYF
TRBJ2-1 14 TRBV6-1 NA NA TGTGCCAGCATTCCTAGGACACGGGGCAATGAGCAGTTCTTC CASIPRTRGNEQFF
TRBJ2-5 13 TRBV5-1 NA NA TGCGCCAGCAGCTTGACTAGCCAAGAGACCCAGTACTTC CASSLTSQETQYF
TRBJ2-1 17 TRBV5-4 NA once TGTGCCAGCAGCTTGTTGATAAACCTAGCGCTCCACAATGAGCAGTTCTTC CASSLLINLALHNEQFF
TRBJ2-7 14 TRBV19 TRBD1 NA TGTGCCAGTAGTATCCGGGACAGGCTCCACGAGCAGTACTTC CASSIRDRLHEQYF
TRBJ2-5 15 TRBV4-1 NA NA TGCGCCAGCAGCCAAGTAGGTACAGGCGGAGAGACCCAGTACTTC CASSQVGTGGETQYF
TRBJ1-5 12 TRBV7-9 NA NA TGTGCCAGCAGCAACTTTAATCAGCCCCAGCATTTT CASSNFNQPQHF
TRBJ1-5 12 TRBV28 NA NA TGTGCCAGTCATAGTGTCAATCAGCCCCAGCATTTT CASHSVNQPQHF
TRBJ2-1 15 TRBV10-3 NA few TGTGCCATCAGGGAACAGGGTAGGACCTACAATGAGCAGTTCTTC CAIREQGRTYNEQFF
TRBJ2-5 14 TRBV5-1 NA NA TGCGCCAGCAGCTCCTCGGGGTCCGGAGAGACCCAGTACTTC CASSSSGSGETQYF
TRBJ2-7 15 TRBV4-2 NA NA TGTGCCAGCAGCCAAGGGGGGGACAGCTCCTACGAGCAGTACTTC CASSQGGDSSYEQYF
TRBJ2-3 16 TRBV30 NA NA TGTGCCTGGAGTTCCGGGACCCAGGGGTCCACAGATACGCAGTATTTT CAWSSGTQGSTDTQYF
TRBJ2-7 15 TRBV18 TRBD2 NA TGTGCCAGCTCACTACTAGCGGAGAAGGGGCACGAGCAGTACTTC CASSLLAEKGHEQYF
TRBJ2-5 17 TRBV30 TRBD2 NA TGTGCCTGGAGCTCTGGGACTAGCGGGGGCGTGGGAGAGACCCAGTACTTC CAWSSGTSGGVGETQYF
TRBJ2-1 16 TRBV5-8 NA once TGTGCCAGCAGCCGTTCGAGGGGGCGGGGCTTGAATGAGCAGTTCTTC CASSRSRGRGLNEQFF
TRBJ2-1 16 TRBV6-1 NA NA TGTGCCAGCAGTGAAAGGGCAAGGGGGAGCATCAATGAGCAGTTCTTC CASSERARGSINEQFF
TRBJ2-2 12 TRBV30 NA NA TGTGCCTGGACCCGGGGCACCGGGGAGCTGTTTTTT CAWTRGTGELFF
TRBJ2-1 15 TRBV28 TRBD1 NA TGTGCCAGCGGGACAGGGGGGAGCTCCTACAATGAGCAGTTCTTC CASGTGGSSYNEQFF
TRBJ2-3 16 TRBV7-6 NA once TGTGCCAGCAGCTTAGCGGCTAGTTTGGGCGCAGATACGCAGTATTTT CASSLAASLGADTQYF
TRBJ2-2 15 TRBV7-2 TRBD2 NA TGTGCCAGCAGCTTACGCAGGGAGGGAACCGGGGAGCTGTTTTTT CASSLRREGTGELFF
TRBJ2-5 17 TRBV28 TRBD1 NA TGTGCCAGCAGTTTCCTATCGACAGGGGTGGGCCAAGAGACCCAGTACTTC CASSFLSTGVGQETQYF
TRBJ1-1 14 TRBV28 TRBD1 NA TGTGCCAGCAGTAGGACAGGGGGGAACACTGAAGCTTTCTTT CASSRTGGNTEAFF
TRBJ1-1 16 TRBV28 NA NA TGTGCCAGCACCCCAGTCGGTGCGGGGATGAACACTGAAGCTTTCTTT CASTPVGAGMNTEAFF
TRBJ2-7 15 TRBV4-3 NA NA TGCGCCAGCAGCCAAGTCATGGGAGCCTCCTACGAGCAGTACTTC CASSQVMGASYEQYF
TRBJ2-1 16 TRBV5-4 TRBD2 few TGTGCCAGCAGCTGGGGACTAGCGGGAGGGTCAGGAAAGCAGTTCTTC CASSWGLAGGSGKQFF
TRBJ2-1 16 TRBV6-5 TRBD2 NA TGTGCCAGCAGTTCGGGGACTAGCGGGAGTGGTGGTGAGCAGTTCTTC CASSSGTSGSGGEQFF
TRBJ2-2 15 TRBV4-1 TRBD2 NA TGCGCCAGCAGCCAGATAGCGGGAGTCCCCGGGGAGCTGTTTTTT CASSQIAGVPGELFF
TRBJ1-1 13 TRBV5-6 NA once TGTGCCAGCAGGCCCCAGGGGAACACTGAAGCTTTCTTT CASRPQGNTEAFF
TRBJ2-3 14 TRBV9 NA NA TGTGCCAGCAGCGAAAGAGCGGGCACAGATACGCAGTATTTT CASSERAGTDTQYF
TRBJ2-1 15 TRBV5-1 NA NA TGCGCCAGCAGCTTCGGACTAAAGTCCTACAATGAGCAGTTCTTC CASSFGLKSYNEQFF
TRBJ1-3 18 TRBV6-1 NA NA TGTGCCAGCAGTGGGACCGACTTACAGCGTTTCTCTGGAAACACCATATATTTT CASSGTDLQRFSGNTIYF
TRBJ1-5 12 TRBV27 NA NA TGTGCCAGCGGGGAGTCCAATCAGCCCCAGCATTTT CASGESNQPQHF
TRBJ2-7 15 TRBV7-9 NA NA TGTGCCAGCAGCCCTAGGACAGCCTTCTCCTACGAGCAGTACTTC CASSPRTAFSYEQYF
TRBJ1-1 12 TRBV29-1 NA NA TGCAGCGCCCTTATGGGACGGCCTGAAGCTTTCTTT CSALMGRPEAFF
TRBJ2-6 15 TRBV5-1 NA NA TGCGCCAGTTCCGCAACGGGCTCTGGGGCCAACGTCCTGACTTTC CASSATGSGANVLTF
TRBJ2-6 15 TRBV2 NA NA TGTGCCAGCAGTGACTGGGGCTCTGGGGCCAACGTCCTGACTTTC CASSDWGSGANVLTF
TRBJ2-1 14 TRBV15 TRBD2 once TGTGCCACCAGCAGACCTGGACTAGCCTCAGTCACGTTCTTC CATSRPGLASVTFF
TRBJ2-5 13 TRBV5-4 NA NA TGTGCCAGCAGCCATAACAGGGAAGAGACCCAGTACTTC CASSHNREETQYF
TRBJ2-5 15 TRBV6-6 TRBD1 NA TGTGCCAGCAGTTCCTACGGGACAGGGTCCGAGACCCAGTACTTC CASSSYGTGSETQYF
TRBJ1-1 13 TRBV6-1 NA NA TGTGCCACTCACAACGCTTTGGGCACTGAAGCTTTCTTT CATHNALGTEAFF
TRBJ2-7 16 TRBV29-1 TRBD2 NA TGCAGCGTTGAGGGAGAGGGAGGGGCAAGCTCCTACGAGCAGTACTTC CSVEGEGGASSYEQYF
TRBJ1-2 13 TRBV7-2 TRBD1 NA TGTGCCAGCAGCCTAGGGACAGACTATGGCTACACCTTC CASSLGTDYGYTF
TRBJ1-1 14 TRBV6-5 NA NA TGTGCCGCGAGGAAGGCGGGGGCGGGCACTGAAGCTTTCTTT CAARKAGAGTEAFF
TRBJ1-5 14 TRBV5-4 NA few TGTGCCAGCAGCTCGATGGGAGCCAATCAGCCCCAGCATTTT CASSSMGANQPQHF
TRBJ2-2 14 TRBV18 TRBD2 NA TGTGCCAGCTCGGGACTAGCAGGGTCCGGGGAGCTGTTTTTT CASSGLAGSGELFF
TRBJ2-3 15 TRBV5-5 NA NA TGTGCCAGCACCCGGCGGTGGGGGGCTCTCGATACGCAGTATTTT CASTRRWGALDTQYF
TRBJ2-6 15 TRBV2 NA few TGTGCCAGCAGTGAGTTTAGCTCTGGGGCCAACGTCCTGACTTTC CASSEFSSGANVLTF
TRBJ2-5 13 TRBV14 NA NA TGTGCCAGCAGCCAACGTTACCAAGAGACCCAGTACTTC CASSQRYQETQYF